This is a list of T cell receptor beta chains from one sample in a study of T cell changes during pregnancy in multiple sclerosis. Method: immunoSEQ multiplex PCR; TCRdb's copy keeps in-frame clones and lacks some. The data hold approximately 21,000 clones, with around four fifths observed a single time. Source: CD8+ T cells from peripheral blood mononuclear cells, taken in the first trimester of pregnancy. All receptors derive from a female donor in good health, enrolled as a control in a pregnancy study. Both conserved end residues are part of each CDR3.

TRBJ1-3	TRBV18	CASSQNQWAGGNTIYF
TRBJ2-7	TRBV28	CASSSGPGEQYF
TRBJ2-1	TRBV28	CAGQRGDSYNEQFF
TRBJ1-2	TRBV6-1	CASSEAGDREYYTF
TRBJ2-2	TRBV9	CASSGVSTGELFF
TRBJ2-7	TRBV6-5	CASSYSARAYEQYF
TRBJ2-3	TRBV2	CASSDIAGEPDTQYF
TRBJ2-2	TRBV27	CASSLSQTSGDTGELFF
TRBJ1-2	TRBV27	CASSLSPTGKNYGYTF
TRBJ2-7	TRBV29-1	CSVTPGTSSTYEQYF
TRBJ1-5	TRBV15	CATSNGRGSNQPQHF
TRBJ2-3	TRBV6-4	CASSEGQGADTQYF